The 5 T cell receptor beta chains presented below share a single source sample, sequenced in a study of long-term antiretroviral therapy in people with HIV. Running of the v3.0 immunoSEQ assay took place at survey level. TCRdb keeps only in-frame clones here, not all; method: immunoSEQ multiplex PCR. The data show roughly 45,000 clones, around 80% seen once. The sample consisted of unsorted PBMCs, taken 0.8 years after starting antiretroviral therapy. All receptors come from a woman aged 18-29 years with HIV.

The V call is TRBV7-3, the J call TRBJ1-2; 8 nucleotides agree with TRBD1. Losses at the gene ends were 5 bases for V and 6 bases for J; bases not matched to a gene: 8. CDR3 size: 14 residues. CDR1 and CDR2 from the germline V gene are SGHTA and FQGTGA. This CDR3 is CASSPDRGGDGYTF. The CDR3 region has the DNA TGTGCCAGCAGCCCCGACAGGGGCGGCGATGGCTACACCTTC.

This chain connects TRBV19 to TRBJ1-5; D is unresolved. Per the germline V gene, CDR1 is LNHDA and CDR2 is SQIVND (reference sequence). The CDR3 contains 15 residues. Trimming pared 5 bases from V and 0 bases from J, leaving 11 bases between. Here the CDR3 DNA reads TGTGCCAGTAGTCCCGGACTGTATAGCAATCAGCCCCAGCATTTT. It specifies CASSPGLYSNQPQHF. Full variable domain (remainder filled in from reference TRBV19 and TRBJ1-5): DGGITQSPKYLFRKEGQNVTLSCEQNLNHDAMYWYRQDPGQGLRLIYYSQIVNDFQKGDIAEGYSVSREKKESFPLTVTSAQKNPTAFYLCASSPGLYSNQPQHFGDGTRLSIL.

With regard to this clone: Other DNA sequences in this specimen translate into the identical CDR3. The CDR3: CASSDSAGGYNEQFF. The CDR3, as DNA: TGTGCCAGCAGTGACTCGGCGGGAGGGTACAATGAGCAGTTCTTC. The chain is built from TRBV6-4 and TRBJ2-1, with TRBD2 matching 9 bases. This CDR3 region has 15 residues. Trimming removed 0 bases from V and 4 bases from J; junction bases left unmatched: 1. Per germline, CDR1 MRHNA and CDR2 SNTAGT.

This clone was observed a few times. The chain carries TRBV6-1 and TRBJ1-2; D is uncertain. CDR3 size: 16 residues. Germline CDR1 MNHNS, CDR2 SASEGT. Trimming left V 0 bases short and J 4 bases short, with 15 bases between. CDR3 loop: CASSEAWAGGAYGYTF. The CDR3 DNA follows: TGTGCCAGCAGTGAAGCCTGGGCGGGAGGTGCCTATGGCTACACCTTC.

This chain links TRBV4-3 with TRBJ2-1; D remains ambiguous. The V end was cut by 0 bases, the J end by 6 bases, with 12 bases between. Germline loops: CDR1 LGHNA, CDR2 YSLEER. The CDR3 extends over 15 amino acids. The CDR3 coding sequence is TGCGCCAGCAGCCAAGATGGGCTAGGATTCAATGAGCAGTTCTTC. This gives the protein CASSQDGLGFNEQFF.